This is a list of T cell receptor beta chains from one sample in a study of cytomegalovirus exposure and HLA in healthy donors. Assay: immunoSEQ multiplex PCR; the TCRdb copy retains only in-frame clones and omits some. The table records around 94,000 clones, around 69% of them present only once. The sample comprised PBMCs. Source of these receptors: a woman aged 55-75 years in good health and CMV-seropositive. CDR3s include the opening cysteine and the closing phenylalanine or tryptophan. D genes are given only for firm matches. Clone sizes are given selectively: once, few, many, or a class where the clone is expanded.

CDR3 DNA: TGTGCCTGGAGCGGAGGCTACGAGCAGTACTTC
CDR3 protein: CAWSGGYEQYF
J gene: TRBJ2-7
V gene: TRBV30
clone size: .
D gene: .

CDR3 DNA: TGTGCCAGCAGTTTATCAGGAGGTGAAAAACTGTTTTTT
CDR3 protein: CASSLSGGEKLFF
J gene: TRBJ1-4
V gene: TRBV27
clone size: few
D gene: .

CDR3 DNA: TGTGCCAGCAGTTCCAAAACAGGGTGGGCCTACGAGCAGTACTTC
CDR3 protein: CASSSKTGWAYEQYF
J gene: TRBJ2-7
V gene: TRBV6-5
clone size: .
D gene: .

CDR3 DNA: TGCGCCAGCAGCCCGGTTACAGCTTCCTCTGGAAACACCATATATTTT
CDR3 protein: CASSPVTASSGNTIYF
J gene: TRBJ1-3
V gene: TRBV5-1
clone size: .
D gene: .

CDR3 DNA: TGTGCCAGCTCAAAAGTGACATACAATGAGCAGTTCTTC
CDR3 protein: CASSKVTYNEQFF
J gene: TRBJ2-1
V gene: TRBV18
clone size: few
D gene: .

CDR3 DNA: TGCAGCGTTCCGACTAGCGGCGAGACCCAGTACTTC
CDR3 protein: CSVPTSGETQYF
J gene: TRBJ2-5
V gene: TRBV29-1
clone size: .
D gene: TRBD2

CDR3 DNA: TGCAGCACTACCAAGCTAGCGGGAGGTCGCACAGATACGCAGTATTTT
CDR3 protein: CSTTKLAGGRTDTQYF
J gene: TRBJ2-3
V gene: TRBV29-1
clone size: .
D gene: TRBD2

CDR3 DNA: TGTGCCAGCAGCTTCGGAGAGACCCAGTACTTC
CDR3 protein: CASSFGETQYF
J gene: TRBJ2-5
V gene: TRBV7-9
clone size: .
D gene: .

CDR3 DNA: TGTGCCAGCAGTAGTCTAGCGTACTCCTACGAGCAGTACTTC
CDR3 protein: CASSSLAYSYEQYF
J gene: TRBJ2-7
V gene: TRBV27
clone size: .
D gene: .

CDR3 DNA: TGTGCCAGTAGGGGACAGACGTACCAAGAGACCCAGTACTTC
CDR3 protein: CASRGQTYQETQYF
J gene: TRBJ2-5
V gene: TRBV19
clone size: once
D gene: TRBD1

CDR3 DNA: TGTGCCAGCAGCTTGGGACAGGGAGAGGAGACCCAGTACTTC
CDR3 protein: CASSLGQGEETQYF
J gene: TRBJ2-5
V gene: TRBV5-6
clone size: .
D gene: TRBD1

CDR3 DNA: TGTGCCAGCAGTTCCAGCGGGAGCTCCTACAATGAGCAGTTCTTC
CDR3 protein: CASSSSGSSYNEQFF
J gene: TRBJ2-1
V gene: TRBV27
clone size: .
D gene: TRBD2

CDR3 DNA: TGTGCCTGGAGACTAAGCGGAATAGGGGGAAACACCATATATTTT
CDR3 protein: CAWRLSGIGGNTIYF
J gene: TRBJ1-3
V gene: TRBV30
clone size: .
D gene: .

CDR3 DNA: TGTGCCATCAATGCTGGCGGGGGCTCCTACGAGCAGTACTTC
CDR3 protein: CAINAGGGSYEQYF
J gene: TRBJ2-7
V gene: TRBV10-3
clone size: .
D gene: TRBD2